Listed below are T cell receptor beta chains from one sample, sequenced in a study of blood T cell repertoires in COVID-19. Only in-frame clones appear in the TCRdb table, and some are missing; sequencing was by immunoSEQ multiplex PCR. The repertoire holds 200,000 to 300,000 clones, around 92% seen once, with under 3% in the top ten. The sequenced sample was peripheral blood. The receptors come from a young adult with COVID-19, enrolled during active disease. The CDR3 runs from the conserved cysteine through the conserved F or W. Fields, in order: D gene, CDR3 length, clone size, J gene, V gene, CDR3 protein, CDR3 DNA. A D gene is named only where the DNA matches it firmly. Where a row states a size, it is once, few, many or the class of an expanded clone; other rows omit it.

- | 13 | once | TRBJ2-2 | TRBV12-3/TRBV12-4 | CASSLGGVGELFF | TGTGCCAGCAGTTTAGGGGGCGTCGGGGAGCTGTTTTTT
TRBD2 | 14 | - | TRBJ2-5 | TRBV5-6 | CASSPGLAAQTQYF | TGTGCCAGCAGCCCGGGACTAGCCGCCCAGACCCAGTACTTC
- | 12 | - | TRBJ2-3 | TRBV7-9 | CASSSLADTQYF | TGTGCCAGCAGCTCCCTCGCGGATACGCAGTATTTT
- | 11 | - | TRBJ1-1 | TRBV6-5 | CASGRMDSAFF | TGTGCCAGCGGAAGGATGGACTCGGCTTTCTTT
TRBD2 | 15 | - | TRBJ2-7 | TRBV5-6 | CASSYASGRAPEQYF | TGTGCCAGCAGTTACGCTAGCGGGAGGGCTCCCGAGCAGTACTTC
- | 13 | - | TRBJ2-1 | TRBV11-2 | CASSQDSYNEQFF | TGTGCCAGCAGCCAGGACAGTTACAATGAGCAGTTCTTC
TRBD1 | 12 | - | TRBJ2-7 | TRBV2 | CASRDRGYEQYF | TGTGCCAGCAGAGACAGGGGCTACGAGCAGTACTTC
TRBD1 | 14 | - | TRBJ1-2 | TRBV6-5 | CASWPSTGDYGYTF | TGTGCCAGCTGGCCCTCGACAGGGGACTATGGCTACACCTTC
TRBD2 | 18 | - | TRBJ2-1 | TRBV19 | CASRGLAGRLKVNNEQFF | TGTGCCAGTAGGGGACTAGCGGGACGACTCAAGGTAAACAATGAGCAGTTCTTC
- | 14 | - | TRBJ2-3 | TRBV6-5 | CASRQGWGTDTQYF | TGTGCCAGCAGACAGGGTTGGGGCACAGATACGCAGTATTTT
TRBD2 | 19 | - | TRBJ2-1 | TRBV19 | CASSPRVLDGLAGVEEQFF | TGTGCCAGTAGTCCCCGGGTATTAGACGGACTAGCGGGAGTTGAAGAGCAGTTCTTC
- | 15 | - | TRBJ1-2 | TRBV5-8 | CASSWTETTYYGYTF | TGTGCCAGCAGCTGGACAGAAACCACATACTATGGCTACACCTTC
TRBD2 | 15 | - | TRBJ2-3 | TRBV7-2 | CASSLTSGSEDTQYF | TGTGCCAGCAGCTTGACTAGCGGGAGTGAAGATACGCAGTATTTT
- | 16 | - | TRBJ2-1 | TRBV21-1 | CASSELAGADYNEQFF | TGTGCCAGCAGCGAGCTAGCGGGAGCGGACTACAATGAGCAGTTCTTC
TRBD2 | 14 | - | TRBJ2-4 | TRBV18 | CASSPTSGSNIQYF | TGTGCCAGCTCACCTACTAGCGGGAGTAACATTCAGTACTTC
TRBD2 | 16 | - | TRBJ2-3 | TRBV7-9 | CASSGRGREALYTQYF | TGTGCCAGCAGCGGCCGGGGGCGGGAGGCCCTCTATACGCAGTATTTT
- | 13 | - | TRBJ1-1 | TRBV7-3 | CASSANRNTEAFF | TGTGCCAGCAGCGCTAATCGTAACACTGAAGCTTTCTTT
TRBD1 | 16 | - | TRBJ2-3 | TRBV5-1 | CASSSYGTASTDTQYF | TGCGCCAGCAGCTCCTACGGGACAGCAAGCACAGATACGCAGTATTTT
- | 12 | - | TRBJ2-3 | TRBV27 | CASSGVPDTQYF | TGTGCCAGCAGTGGAGTTCCAGATACGCAGTATTTT
- | 19 | - | TRBJ2-7 | TRBV5-5 | CASSPWGGTGIVGSYEQYF | TGTGCCAGCAGCCCCTGGGGGGGGACAGGAATTGTTGGGTCCTACGAGCAGTACTTC
- | 14 | - | TRBJ2-1 | TRBV7-6 | CASSLITRDNEQFF | TGTGCCAGCAGCCTAATCACCCGGGACAATGAGCAGTTCTTC
- | 11 | - | TRBJ2-7 | TRBV20-1 | CSAIRLSEQYF | TGCAGTGCTATTAGACTCTCCGAGCAGTACTTC
TRBD2 | 17 | - | TRBJ2-5 | TRBV9 | CASSADLAGEYQETQYF | TGTGCCAGCAGCGCAGACCTAGCGGGAGAGTACCAAGAGACCCAGTACTTC
- | 18 | - | TRBJ1-6 | TRBV4-1 | CASSQFLQLSSYNSPLHF | TGCGCCAGCAGCCAATTCCTACAGTTAAGCTCCTATAATTCACCCCTCCACTTT
- | 13 | - | TRBJ2-3 | TRBV7-2 | CASSLGTGDTQYF | TGTGCCAGCAGCTTAGGCACGGGAGATACGCAGTATTTT
TRBD1 | 16 | - | TRBJ1-2 | TRBV27 | CASSLFGTEGRRGYTF | TGTGCCAGCAGTTTATTCGGGACAGAGGGTCGACGGGGCTACACCTTC
- | 12 | once | TRBJ2-5 | TRBV19 | CATEDRVETQYF | TGTGCCACCGAGGATCGGGTAGAGACCCAGTACTTC
- | 14 | - | TRBJ2-7 | TRBV27 | CASSLSGGPYEQYF | TGTGCCAGCAGTTTATCTGGAGGTCCCTACGAGCAGTACTTC
TRBD2 | 16 | - | TRBJ2-7 | TRBV11-2 | CASSLDTSGNSYEQYF | TGTGCCAGCAGCTTAGATACTAGCGGGAACTCCTACGAGCAGTACTTC
TRBD2 | 14 | once | TRBJ2-1 | TRBV7-2 | CASSLGGRAHEQFF | TGTGCCAGCAGCTTAGGCGGGAGGGCCCATGAGCAGTTCTTC
- | 16 | - | TRBJ2-7 | TRBV7-8 | CASSLVGGHDSYEQYF | TGTGCCAGCAGCTTAGTAGGTGGACACGACTCCTACGAGCAGTACTTC
- | 12 | - | TRBJ2-7 | TRBV27 | CASSLIGGEQYF | TGTGCCAGCAGTTTAATCGGCGGTGAGCAGTACTTC